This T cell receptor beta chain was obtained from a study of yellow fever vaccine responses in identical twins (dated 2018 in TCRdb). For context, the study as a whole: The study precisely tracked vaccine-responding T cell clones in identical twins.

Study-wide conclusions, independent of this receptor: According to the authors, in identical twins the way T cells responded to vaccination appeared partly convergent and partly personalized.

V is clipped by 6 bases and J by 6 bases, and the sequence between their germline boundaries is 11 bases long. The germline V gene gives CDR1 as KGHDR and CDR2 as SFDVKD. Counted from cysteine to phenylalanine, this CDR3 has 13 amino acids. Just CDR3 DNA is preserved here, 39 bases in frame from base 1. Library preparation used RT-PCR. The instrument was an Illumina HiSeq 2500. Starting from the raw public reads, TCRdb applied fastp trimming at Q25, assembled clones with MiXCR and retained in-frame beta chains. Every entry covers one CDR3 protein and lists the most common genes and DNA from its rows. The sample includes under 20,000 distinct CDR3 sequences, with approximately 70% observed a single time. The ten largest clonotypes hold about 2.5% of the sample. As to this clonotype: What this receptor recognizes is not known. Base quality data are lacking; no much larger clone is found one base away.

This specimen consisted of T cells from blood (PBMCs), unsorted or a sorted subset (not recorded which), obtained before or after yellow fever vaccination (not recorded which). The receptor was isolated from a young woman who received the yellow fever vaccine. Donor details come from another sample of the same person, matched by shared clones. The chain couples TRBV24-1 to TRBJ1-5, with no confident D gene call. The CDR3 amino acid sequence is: CATSRGEGQPQHF. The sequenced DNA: TGTGCCACCAGTCGGGGAGAGGGTCAGCCCCAGCATTTT.